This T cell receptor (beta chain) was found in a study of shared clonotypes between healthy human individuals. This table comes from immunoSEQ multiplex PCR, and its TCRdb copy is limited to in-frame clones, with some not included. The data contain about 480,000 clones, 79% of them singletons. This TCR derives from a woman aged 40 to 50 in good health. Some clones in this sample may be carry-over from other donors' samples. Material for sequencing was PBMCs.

For the CDR3, the DNA is TGTGCCAGCAGCTCCCGGACCGGGGGGGTGAACACTGAAGCTTTCTTT. It is translated as CASSSRTGGVNTEAFF. The V gene is TRBV11-2, the J gene TRBJ1-1, with D maybe TRBD1 (5 bases). CDR1 and CDR2 from the germline V gene are SGHAT and FQNNGV. V dropped 4 bases and J dropped 0 bases, with 15 bases sitting between them. The CDR3 spans 16 residues.